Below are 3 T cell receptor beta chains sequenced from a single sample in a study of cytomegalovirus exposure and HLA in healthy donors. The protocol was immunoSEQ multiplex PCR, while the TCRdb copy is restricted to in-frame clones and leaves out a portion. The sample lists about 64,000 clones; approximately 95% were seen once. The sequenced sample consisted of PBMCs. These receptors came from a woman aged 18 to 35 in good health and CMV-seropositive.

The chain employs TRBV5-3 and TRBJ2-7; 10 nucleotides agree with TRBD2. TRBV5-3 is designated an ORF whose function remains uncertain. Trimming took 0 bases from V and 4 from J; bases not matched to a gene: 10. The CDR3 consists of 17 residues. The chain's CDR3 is CARSLVTLAGSQYEQYF. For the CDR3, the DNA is TGTGCCAGAAGCTTGGTAACACTAGCGGGGTCCCAATACGAGCAGTACTTC.

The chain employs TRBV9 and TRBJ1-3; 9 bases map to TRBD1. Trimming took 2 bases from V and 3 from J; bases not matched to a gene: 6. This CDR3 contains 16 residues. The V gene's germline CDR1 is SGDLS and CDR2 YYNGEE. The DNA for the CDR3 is TGTGCCAGCAGCGTGTCGGACAGGGGTGTTGGAAACACCATATATTTT. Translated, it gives CASSVSDRGVGNTIYF.

The DNA of the CDR3 is TGTGCCAGCAGACCCGGGACAGGCAACTATGGCTACACCTTC. The encoded protein is CASRPGTGNYGYTF. The chain carries TRBV6-6 and TRBJ1-2; 8 bases match TRBD1. Trimming removed 6 bases from V and 2 bases from J; junction bases left unmatched: 5. The CDR3 consists of 14 residues. Germline loops: CDR1 MNHNY, CDR2 SVGAGI (reference sequence).